This TCR beta chain was recorded in a study of OX40 agonist ivuxolimab in advanced cancers. Overall study: Patients took ivuxolimab, an agonistic anti-OX40 (CD134) antibody. With a range of about 23 to 90, age averaged about 58 years, and around 83% were male.

A remark on this clone: The antigen is not known.

Profiled with immunoSEQ multiplex PCR; TCRdb holds only in-frame clones, not every one. The table lists around 83,000 clones, around 85% of them singletons. V dropped 3 bases and J dropped 2; count of bases not matched to a gene: 1. Per germline, CDR1 KGHSH and CDR2 LQKENI. This CDR3 spans 15 amino acids. General observations from the study: Partly responding patients at 0.1-3.0 mg/kg showed some of the smallest clonal expansion. Specificity for antigen went undetermined in the expanded peripheral T cells.

J is TRBJ2-7 and V is TRBV18; 13 nucleotides agree with TRBD2. The sample in question was CD4+ or CD8+ T cells sorted from blood, obtained in a trial of the OX40 agonist ivuxolimab. The clonotype comes from an adult with an advanced solid tumor such as melanoma, head and neck, liver or kidney cancer. The CDR3 here is CASSPGLAGAYEQYF. The DNA for the CDR3 is TGTGCCAGCTCACCCGGACTAGCGGGGGCCTACGAGCAGTACTTC.